One and the same sample provided the 29 T cell receptor beta chains below, sequenced in a study of blood T cell repertoires in COVID-19. Sequenced by immunoSEQ multiplex PCR; TCRdb stores in-frame clones only, minus some. The sample carries roughly 330,000 clones, around 87% recorded once. The sample was PBMCs or T cells enriched from blood (not recorded which). These receptors came from a woman in her twenties or thirties who had recovered from COVID-19.

This CDR3 reads CASSLDKASVSNQPQHF. The CDR3 region has the DNA TGTGCCAGCAGTCTAGATAAGGCCTCGGTTAGCAATCAGCCCCAGCATTTT. The genes are TRBV28 and TRBJ1-5; D not resolved. V dropped 5 bases and J dropped 0 bases, with 17 bases sitting between them. CDR1 and CDR2 from the germline V gene are MDHEN and SYDVKM. The CDR3 is 17 residues long.

This clone was picked up one time. The chain links TRBV12-3 or TRBV12-4 to TRBJ2-3, with D possibly matching TRBD2 (5 bases). V lost 6 bases, J lost 6 bases, and 13 bases lay in between. The CDR3 length is 13 residues. DNA of the CDR3: TGTGCCAGCAGCCACCGGGGTGTCGATACGCAGTATTTT. It yields the protein CASSHRGVDTQYF.

The gene calls are TRBV19 and TRBJ2-7, with 9 bases identical to TRBD1. CDR1 is LNHDA, CDR2 SQIVND, per germline (reference sequence). The CDR3 sequence is 18 residues long. Unmatched junction bases numbered 19, after V lost 6 bases and J lost 4 bases. The CDR3 spells CASSNGGRTGALEYEQYF. CDR3 nucleotide sequence: TGTGCCAGTAGCAACGGGGGGAGGACAGGGGCCCTTGAGTACGAGCAGTACTTC.

This chain uses TRBV7-6 with TRBJ1-5, with D possibly being TRBD1 (5 bases). Germline assignment: CDR1 SGHVS and CDR2 FNYEAQ. The CDR3 has 14 residues. The ends were cut back, 4 bases at V and 6 bases at J, with 13 bases in the middle. The CDR3 region is CASSSAGGGQPQHF. Written as DNA, the CDR3 is TGTGCCAGCAGCTCAGCGGGGGGGGGTCAGCCCCAGCATTTT. The full variable domain, completed using reference TRBV7-6 and TRBJ1-5, is GAGVSQSPRYKVTKRGQDVALRCDPISGHVSLYWYRQALGQGPEFLTYFNYEAQQDKSGLPNDRFSAERPEGSISTLTIQRTEQRDSAMYRCASSSAGGGQPQHFGDGTRLSIL.

The genes are TRBV28 and TRBJ1-5; 7 bases align to TRBD1. V lost 6 bases, J lost 5 bases, and 13 bases stayed unmatched. The CDR3 covers 16 residues. Germline V CDR1 and CDR2: MDHEN, SYDVKM. CDR3 sequence: CASSTFRRGWDQPQHF. The CDR3 region has the DNA TGTGCCAGCAGCACTTTCCGCAGGGGGTGGGATCAGCCCCAGCATTTT. Full variable domain (outside the CDR3, taken from reference TRBV28 and TRBJ1-5): DVKVTQSSRYLVKRTGEKVFLECVQDMDHENMFWYRQDPGLGLRLIYFSYDVKMKEKGDIPEGYSVSREKKERFSLILESASTNQTSMYLCASSTFRRGWDQPQHFGDGTRLSIL.

V usage is TRBV7-2 and J usage is TRBJ1-5, with D possibly being TRBD1 (6 bases). Germline V gives CDR1 SGHTA, CDR2 FQGNSA. The length of the CDR3 is 14 residues. Trimming left V 5 bases short and J 6 bases short, with 14 bases between. This chain's CDR3 is CASSLRRGGQPQHF. In DNA form, the CDR3 reads TGTGCCAGCAGCCTGAGGCGAGGGGGTCAGCCCCAGCATTTT.

This clone showed up just once. This rearrangement joins TRBV18 to TRBJ1-1, with D possibly TRBD1 on 5 matching bases. The CDR3 loop spans 14 amino acids. CDR1 is KGHSH and CDR2 is LQKENI in the germline V gene. V was pared by 2 bases and J by 5 bases, with 12 bases between. In DNA form, the CDR3 reads TGTGCCAGCTCACCAATCGGGGGAGGAACTGAAGCTTTCTTT. Its translation: CASSPIGGGTEAFF.

The chain uses TRBV30 and TRBJ1-2; 7 nucleotides match TRBD1. The CDR3 extends over 14 amino acids. With 2 bases clipped from V and 5 bases from J, the junction kept 8 bases outside the gene matches. Germline CDR1 is GTSNPN and CDR2 is SVGIG (reference sequence). CDR3 loop: CAWSRRGQMYGYTF. CDR3 bases: TGTGCCTGGAGTAGGAGGGGGCAGATGTATGGCTACACCTTC.

The rearrangement links TRBV7-2 to TRBJ1-2; the D is unclear. Deletions cut 5 bases from V and 1 base from J, with 14 bases between. Germline CDR1 is SGHTA and CDR2 is FQGNSA. The CDR3 is made up of 15 amino acids. CDR3 loop: CASSPWAADNYGYTF. CDR3 in DNA: TGTGCCAGCAGCCCCTGGGCTGCCGATAACTATGGCTACACCTTC.

This chain joins TRBV27 and TRBJ1-6, with 8 bases lining up with TRBD1. J gave up 8 bases and V 0 bases, and 6 bases lay outside the gene matches. Germline V gene sequence: CDR1 MNHEY, CDR2 SMNVEV (reference sequence). This CDR3 has 16 residues. The CDR3 nucleotides are TGTGCCAGCAGTTTATCCACTACGGGACAGGATTCACCCCTCCACTTT. As protein: CASSLSTTGQDSPLHF.

The chain couples TRBV6-1 to TRBJ1-4; D not certain. Germline V CDR1 and CDR2: MNHNS, SASEGT. This CDR3 is built from 15 residues. The V end lost 4 bases, the J end lost 3 bases, and 12 bases lay between the germline ends. CDR3 DNA sequence: TGTGCCAGCAGTGGAGAGAGGGTTTCTAATGAAAAACTGTTTTTT. As protein: CASSGERVSNEKLFF.

The rearrangement uses TRBV5-1 and TRBJ2-7; TRBD1 matches 9 bases. CDR1 and CDR2 (germline): SGHRS, YFSETQ. Trimming took 2 bases from V and 5 from J; bases not matched to a gene: 11. This CDR3 comprises 16 residues. The CDR3 coding sequence is TGCGCCAGCAGCTTACAGGGACAGGGACCACGGCACGAGCAGTACTTC. This translates into CASSLQGQGPRHEQYF.

This clone has just a few counts. This rearrangement joins TRBV6-6 to TRBJ2-7, with D hard to call. V lost 2 bases to trimming and J lost 5 bases, with 10 bases between them. Germline V CDR1 and CDR2: MNHNY, SVGAGI (reference sequence). The CDR3 has 13 residues. The DNA of the CDR3 is TGTGCCAGCAGTTACAGAGAAAGAAACGAGCAGTACTTC. The encoded protein is CASSYRERNEQYF.

The chain links TRBV21-1 to TRBJ1-6; TRBD1, the table's D call, lacks a check against the DNA. TRBV21-1 counts as a pseudogene. The CDR3 length is 18 residues. In DNA form, the CDR3 reads TGTGCCAGCACCTCCTTCGGGTCAGGGGGCGGTTCTAATTCACCCCTCCACTTT. This sequence encodes CASTSFGSGGGSNSPLHF.

This clone was counted a single time. V and J are TRBV7-9 and TRBJ1-2; no definite D call. Germline values: CDR1 SEHNR, CDR2 FQNEAQ (reference sequence). V was clipped by 1 base and J by 2 bases, with 8 bases between them. The CDR3 totals 14 residues. DNA for the CDR3: TGTGCCAGCAGCTTAGTTGGCAGAAACTATGGCTACACCTTC. It translates to CASSLVGRNYGYTF.

The V and J genes are TRBV9 and TRBJ1-3; 10 nucleotides line up with TRBD1. The germline V gene encodes CDR1 SGDLS and CDR2 YYNGEE. V lost 4 bases, J lost 3 bases, and 7 bases stayed unmatched. The CDR3 is made up of 16 amino acids. CDR3 coding DNA: TGTGCCAGCAGCCCCGGGACAGGGGATGGTGGAAACACCATATATTTT. Amino acids: CASSPGTGDGGNTIYF. Full variable domain (missing parts from reference TRBV9 and TRBJ1-3): DSGVTQTPKHLITATGQRVTLRCSPRSGDLSVYWYQQSLDQGLQFLIQYYNGEERAKGNILERFSAQQFPDLHSELNLSSLELGDSALYFCASSPGTGDGGNTIYFGEGSWLTVV.

This chain uses TRBV2 with TRBJ1-4; D is uncertain. The CDR3 contains 13 residues. CDR1 SNHLY and CDR2 FYNNEI come from the germline V gene. Trimming removed 5 bases at V and 8 bases at J, with 12 bases between. In nucleotides, the CDR3 is TGTGCCAGCAGTTTACCCCCGAGAGAAAAACTGTTTTTT. Protein: CASSLPPREKLFF.

The rearrangement links TRBV3-1 (or the pseudogene TRBV3-2) to TRBJ2-1; 9 nucleotides line up with TRBD2. Looked up from germline, CDR1 is LGHDT and CDR2 is YNNKEL (reference sequence). The CDR3 covers 14 residues. V was clipped by 3 bases and J by 8 bases; unmatched bases: 5. The CDR3 spells CASSQAGGPHEQFF. In nucleotides, the CDR3 is TGTGCCAGCAGCCAGGCGGGGGGGCCGCATGAGCAGTTCTTC.

This clone came up once. V gene TRBV3-1 (or the pseudogene TRBV3-2) combines with J gene TRBJ1-6; TRBD1 might be the D (5 bases). V was cut by 0 bases and J by 8 bases, with 11 bases left in between. This CDR3 is 15 amino acids long. Germline values: CDR1 LGHDT, CDR2 YNNKEL (reference sequence). The CDR3, as DNA: TGTGCCAGCAGCCAAGATAACCAGGGTCATTCACCCCTCCACTTT. Protein sequence: CASSQDNQGHSPLHF.

This CDR3 reads CASSQDARAKAGELFF. CDR3 DNA sequence: TGCGCCAGCAGCCAAGACGCCAGGGCGAAGGCCGGGGAGCTGTTTTTT. The J gene is TRBJ2-2, the V gene TRBV4-1; possibly TRBD1 for D (5 bases). The germline V gene encodes CDR1 MGHRA and CDR2 YSYEKL. The CDR3 spans 16 residues. The V and J ends lost 0 bases and 6 bases respectively, with 14 bases between them.

The CDR3 loop is CASSLRAANTEAFF. The CDR3, as DNA: TGTGCCAGCAGTTTAAGAGCGGCTAACACTGAAGCTTTCTTT. The rearrangement links TRBV28 to TRBJ1-1, with no clear D. V was pared by 2 bases and J by 2 bases, with 9 bases between. The CDR3 is 14 amino acids. Germline values: CDR1 MDHEN, CDR2 SYDVKM.

V usage is TRBV5-1 and J usage is TRBJ1-2; 7 bases map to TRBD1. The germline V gene encodes CDR1 SGHRS and CDR2 YFSETQ. This CDR3 is built from 15 residues. J gave up 8 bases and V 0 bases, and 10 bases lay outside the gene matches. The CDR3 is CASSLVATGKVGYTF. CDR3 DNA: TGCGCCAGCAGCTTGGTGGCGACAGGGAAGGTCGGCTACACCTTC.

J is TRBJ1-2 and V is TRBV4-3; D may be TRBD1 (5 bases). CDR3 length: 12 residues. Trimming removed 4 bases from V and 7 bases from J, with 10 bases in between. Germline V lookup: CDR1 LGHNA, CDR2 YSLEER. The CDR3 sequence is CASSRRQGGYTF. The CDR3 bases are TGCGCCAGCAGCCGCAGGCAGGGTGGCTACACCTTC.

V and J are TRBV5-4 and TRBJ2-2, with D possibly TRBD2 on 6 matching bases. The germline V gene encodes CDR1 SGHNT and CDR2 YYREEE (reference sequence). CDR3 length: 17 amino acids. Trimming removed 6 bases at V and 0 bases at J, with 18 bases between. The chain's CDR3 is CASTGGATSTNTGELFF. The CDR3 nucleotides are TGTGCCAGCACCGGCGGGGCCACGTCGACGAACACCGGGGAGCTGTTTTTT.

The rearrangement uses TRBV2 and TRBJ2-3; 11 nucleotides line up with TRBD2. CDR3 length: 16 amino acids. With V trimmed by 3 bases and J by 6 bases, 8 bases remained unmatched. Germline assignment: CDR1 SNHLY and CDR2 FYNNEI. As DNA, the CDR3 is TGTGCCAGCAGTGATGTCGGACTAGCGGGTTTGGATACGCAGTATTTT. Its protein product is CASSDVGLAGLDTQYF.

This clone was seen just once. The rearrangement links TRBV3-1 (or the pseudogene TRBV3-2) to TRBJ2-3; possible D gene TRBD2, 6 bases. Germline V gene sequence: CDR1 LGHDT, CDR2 YNNKEL (reference sequence). Trimming removed 1 base at V and 5 bases at J, with 10 bases between. CDR3 length: 14 amino acids. The DNA for the CDR3 is TGTGCCAGCAGCCAAGTTCGGGGGATAGATACGCAGTATTTT. This sequence encodes CASSQVRGIDTQYF.

The chain links TRBV7-5 to TRBJ2-1; TRBD2 was called by the table and not checked on the DNA. TRBV7-5 is tagged as a pseudogene. The CDR3 is 12 residues long. The CDR3 spells CVRSLIGNEQFF. The CDR3 DNA reads as TGTGTCAGAAGCTTAATCGGGAATGAGCAGTTCTTC.

The CDR3 nucleotides are TGTGCCAGTAGTATGCTGGCGGGGGGGCCTCCAGATACGCAGTATTTT. Residues: CASSMLAGGPPDTQYF. The V and J genes are TRBV19 and TRBJ2-3; 9 bases align to TRBD2. From germline, CDR1 is LNHDA and CDR2 SQIVND (reference sequence). The CDR3 extends over 16 amino acids. The trim removed 3 bases at V and 4 bases at J, leaving 8 bases unmatched. Full variable domain (remainder filled in from reference TRBV19 and TRBJ2-3): DGGITQSPKYLFRKEGQNVTLSCEQNLNHDAMYWYRQDPGQGLRLIYYSQIVNDFQKGDIAEGYSVSREKKESFPLTVTSAQKNPTAFYLCASSMLAGGPPDTQYFGPGTRLTVL.

The sample holds one count of this clone. The V call is TRBV7-8, the J call TRBJ2-2; 12 bases line up with TRBD2. The CDR3 has 17 amino acids. Germline lookup yields CDR1 SGHVS and CDR2 FQNEAQ. V was pared by 1 base and J by 5 bases, with 5 bases of the junction left unmatched. The CDR3, as DNA: TGTGCCAGCAGCTTAGGACTAGCGGGGGCGGGGACCGGGGAGCTGTTTTTT. Amino acid sequence: CASSLGLAGAGTGELFF.